The 5 T cell receptor beta chains given below trace back to one sample, sequenced in a study of post-analysis software for immune sequencing data. Study-level points and caveats: Compared with controls, patients had more of about five TRBV segments, including TRBV5-6, TRBV5-1 and TRBV20-1.

The library was made from cDNA and included unique molecular identifiers. TCRdb re-called the PCR reads with MiXCR, one entry per CDR3 protein. Altogether approximately 770,000 distinct CDR3 sequences are present, under 60% being singletons, with the ten largest covering approximately 4.4%. No antigen has been identified for these receptors. Sequenced input: blood. These receptor sequences come from a girl aged 5-17 years with multiple sclerosis.

This chain connects TRBV3-1 to TRBJ2-2, with TRBD1 matching 8 bases. Germline trimming cut 0 bases from V and 3 bases from J; bases unmatched to any gene: 9. CDR1 and CDR2 from the germline V gene are LGHDT and YNNKEL (reference sequence). The CDR3 is 18 residues long. The CDR3 coding sequence is TGTGCCAGCAGCCAAGAAGGCAGGGGGCCCGGATACACCGGGGAGCTGTTTTTT. It encodes CASSQEGRGPGYTGELFF.

The chain has TRBV20-1 and TRBJ2-7; D possibly corresponds to TRBD2 (6 bases). CDR3 length equals 14 residues. CDR1 DFQATT and CDR2 SNEGSKA come from the germline V gene (reference sequence). With 5 bases removed from V and 7 bases from J, the gap between germline ends came to 21 bases. CDR3 region: CSARASETPVEQYF. CDR3 nucleotides: TGCAGTGCTCGGGCTAGCGAAACGCCCGTGGAGCAGTACTTC.

This chain connects TRBV20-1 to TRBJ2-7; possibly TRBD1 for D (5 bases). The CDR3 contains 13 residues. Germline V gives CDR1 DFQATT, CDR2 SNEGSKA (reference sequence). The V gene lost 3 bases and the J gene lost 2 bases, with 11 bases spanning the gap. In DNA form, the CDR3 reads TGCAGTGCTAGGAACAGGCGAACCTACGAGCAGTACTTC. Its protein product is CSARNRRTYEQYF.

V gene TRBV5-1 combines with J gene TRBJ1-1, with D perhaps matching TRBD1 (5 bases). V was pared by 7 bases and J by 1 base, with 14 bases between. The CDR3 totals 14 residues. Germline values: CDR1 SGHRS, CDR2 YFSETQ. CDR3: CASFDPTENTEAFF. For the CDR3, the DNA is TGCGCCAGCTTTGATCCGACAGAGAACACTGAAGCTTTCTTT.

The chain links TRBV24-1 to TRBJ1-2; D unclear. Germline CDR1 KGHDR, CDR2 SFDVKD. The CDR3 contains 14 residues. Trimming pared 7 bases from V and 4 bases from J, leaving 15 bases between. DNA for the CDR3: TGTGCCACCAGCCCGAGGAGTCTAACCTATGGCTACACCTTC. This encodes CATSPRSLTYGYTF.